Listed below are T cell receptor beta chains from one sample, sequenced in a study of cytomegalovirus exposure and HLA in healthy donors. Clones were sequenced by immunoSEQ multiplex PCR, and TCRdb holds only the in-frame ones, with some missing. The sample comprises over 110,000 clones, approximately 80% of which are singletons, and under 6% rests with the top ten. Sample: PBMCs. The receptors stem from a man aged 40-49 years in good health and CMV-seronegative. Both conserved end residues are part of each CDR3. The D gene is left open where the match is weak. Some rows mark clone size as missing; the rest say once, few, many or name a class of expanded clone.

cdr3_nt cdr3_aa clone_size v_call d_call j_call
TGTGCCAGCAGCGAAAGCCGCCTTAACTATGGCTACACCTTC CASSESRLNYGYTF . TRBV7-9 . TRBJ1-2
TGTGCCATCAGGGAGCGGGGGACCTACAATGAGCAGTTCTTC CAIRERGTYNEQFF . TRBV10-3 TRBD2 TRBJ2-1
TGTGCCAGCAGTACTGGGGACAGGGTAGGGGCTGAAGCTTTCTTT CASSTGDRVGAEAFF . TRBV6-6 TRBD1 TRBJ1-1
TGTGCCAGCAGCCCCCGAGGTGGAACTGAAGCTTTCTTT CASSPRGGTEAFF . TRBV7-8 . TRBJ1-1
TGTGCCAGCAACCAGGCTCCGCATAGCCAAGAGACCCAGTACTTC CASNQAPHSQETQYF . TRBV5-4 . TRBJ2-5
TGTGCCAGCAGCCCCACGATTGACAGTAATTCACCCCTCCACTTT CASSPTIDSNSPLHF . TRBV7-6 . TRBJ1-6
TGTGCCAGCAGTTTAGAGGGGGGGCCTAGCACCTACGAGCAGTACTTC CASSLEGGPSTYEQYF once TRBV27 . TRBJ2-7
TGCGCCAGCAGCGAACAGAAAGTGGGCACGCAGTATTTT CASSEQKVGTQYF . TRBV10-2 . TRBJ2-3
TGTGCCAGCAGTTGGACGACAGGGGCAGTCCAGCCCCAGCATTTT CASSWTTGAVQPQHF . TRBV28 TRBD1 TRBJ1-5
TGTGCCAGCAGCTTAACAGGCCGGTGGGAGACCCAGTACTTC CASSLTGRWETQYF . TRBV7-2 . TRBJ2-5
TGCGCCAGCAGCCAGGGGGGAAGAGCCGACGTATACACAGATACGCAGTATTTT CASSQGGRADVYTDTQYF . TRBV5-1 . TRBJ2-3
TGTGCCAGCAGCGCGCGACAGGGGCGGGGAAACACCATATATTTT CASSARQGRGNTIYF . TRBV9 TRBD1 TRBJ1-3
TGTGCCAGCTCACCACCCGACAACTACAATGAGCAGTTCTTC CASSPPDNYNEQFF once TRBV18 . TRBJ2-1
TGTGCCAGCAGCTTAGATGCGGGGGGGCCCTCAGATACGCAGTATTTT CASSLDAGGPSDTQYF . TRBV11-2 TRBD2 TRBJ2-3
TGTGCCAGCAGTGAAACAGGGTACCACGAGCAGTACTTC CASSETGYHEQYF . TRBV25-1 . TRBJ2-7
TGTGCCAGCAGCTTGGACAGGGCAGCTGAAGCTTTCTTT CASSLDRAAEAFF few TRBV5-5 . TRBJ1-1
TGCGCCAGCAGCTTGGGGCGGGTCGACGAGCAGTACTTC CASSLGRVDEQYF . TRBV5-1 . TRBJ2-7
TGTGCCTGGAGTGTACAACTCGCGGGACGGCGCTACGAGCAGTACTTC CAWSVQLAGRRYEQYF . TRBV30 . TRBJ2-7
TGCGCCACCTCCTCCGGGTGGTCTGGGGCCAACGTCCTGACTTTC CATSSGWSGANVLTF . TRBV10-1 . TRBJ2-6
TGCAGCGCGCAGGGGGCTGGTGAAGCTTACTTT CSAQGAGEAYF . TRBV29-1 TRBD1 TRBJ1-1
TGTGCCACCAGCATCCGGGCCTACGAGCAGTACTTC CATSIRAYEQYF . TRBV15 . TRBJ2-7
TGCGCCAGCAGTCCATTAGCGGGAGCCGGCACAGATACGCAGTATTTT CASSPLAGAGTDTQYF . TRBV10-1 TRBD2 TRBJ2-3
TGTGCCAGCAGATACGGACTAGCGGGGGGCTCCTACGAGCAGTACTTC CASRYGLAGGSYEQYF . TRBV2 TRBD2 TRBJ2-7
TGTGCCACCGAAACAGGGGACACCGGGGAGCTGTTTTTT CATETGDTGELFF . TRBV18 TRBD1 TRBJ2-2
TGCGCCAGCAGGTCCGGGACTAGCGGGGTTTCCTACAATGAGCAGTTCTTC CASRSGTSGVSYNEQFF . TRBV5-1 TRBD2 TRBJ2-1
TGTGCCAGTAGTATACGTCCCCCTTACGAGCAGTACTTC CASSIRPPYEQYF . TRBV19 . TRBJ2-7
TGTGCCACCAGCAGAGAGTTGCCGTCAGTGGAGACCCAGTACTTC CATSRELPSVETQYF . TRBV15 . TRBJ2-5
TGTGCCAGCAGAGGGACAGGGGGCAATGGCTACACCTTC CASRGTGGNGYTF . TRBV6-4 TRBD1 TRBJ1-2
TGTGCCTGGAGTCCCCTTGGCGGGGGGGTCAATGAGCAGTTCTTC CAWSPLGGGVNEQFF few TRBV30 TRBD2 TRBJ2-1
TGTGCCAGCAGCGTAGGGCACAATAATTCACCCCTCCACTTT CASSVGHNNSPLHF once TRBV9 . TRBJ1-6
TGCGCCAGCACCTACGAAAGACAGGGGCCCTACGAGCAGTACTTC CASTYERQGPYEQYF . TRBV5-1 TRBD1 TRBJ2-7
TGTGCCAGCAGCCATCGACAGGGCTACGAGCAGTACTTC CASSHRQGYEQYF . TRBV7-8 TRBD1 TRBJ2-7
TGCGCCAGCAGCCGGGGAAGTGGGACAGTCTCAACGTATGGCTACACCTTC CASSRGSGTVSTYGYTF few TRBV5-1 TRBD1 TRBJ1-2
TGCAGCGTAGAAGAGCTACGGTCCGGGGAGCTGTTTTTT CSVEELRSGELFF . TRBV29-1 . TRBJ2-2
TGTGCCAGCTCACGGGACAGGGACACGAATCAGCCCCAGCATTTT CASSRDRDTNQPQHF . TRBV18 TRBD1 TRBJ1-5
TGTGCCAGCGGGCATACGGGGGTCACCTACGAGCAGTACTTC CASGHTGVTYEQYF . TRBV27 . TRBJ2-7
TGCGCCAGCAGCTTTGGGCAGGGAAAGGGCTACACCTTC CASSFGQGKGYTF . TRBV5-1 . TRBJ1-2
TGTGCCAGCTTACAGACAAGGGGTGGGAACTATGGCTACACCTTC CASLQTRGGNYGYTF . TRBV27 . TRBJ1-2
TGCGCCAGCAGCTTGGACAGGGGGGGCGAAAAACTGTTTTTT CASSLDRGGEKLFF . TRBV5-1 TRBD1 TRBJ1-4
TGTGCCAGCAGCCCGGGTGGGGAGGGGATGAGGAAGCCCCAGCATTTT CASSPGGEGMRKPQHF . TRBV5-5 . TRBJ1-5
TGTGCCAGTAGGAGACAAAACACTGAAGCTTTCTTT CASRRQNTEAFF . TRBV19 . TRBJ1-1
TGTGCCAGCAGCCCGCGAGGGGGCAGCGGGGAGCTGTTTTTT CASSPRGGSGELFF . TRBV7-2 TRBD1 TRBJ2-2
TGTGCCACCAGCAGAGAGTTGACAGCACCTCAGTCAGCTTTCTTT CATSRELTAPQSAFF . TRBV15 . TRBJ1-1
TGTGCCAGCACAGTCCCAGGGGTTCAGCCCCAGCATTTT CASTVPGVQPQHF . TRBV6-6 . TRBJ1-5
TGTGCCAGTGGCGTTCTATCCCTCAGGGACACTGAAGCTTTCTTT CASGVLSLRDTEAFF . TRBV19 . TRBJ1-1
TGTGCCAGCAGCCTTTTCGGGGGTGGCTACACCTTC CASSLFGGGYTF . TRBV11-1 . TRBJ1-2
TGTGCAAGTCGCTTAGCGGGTAGACTAGCGGGGGGAGAGTATGAGCAGTTCTTC CASRLAGRLAGGEYEQFF few TRBV12-2 . TRBJ2-1
TGTGCCAGCAGGGCGACGACAGGTGGAAATTCACCCCTCCACTTT CASRATTGGNSPLHF . TRBV28 . TRBJ1-6
TGTGCCAGCATCGACAGGGGCAGTATAGATACGCAGTATTTT CASIDRGSIDTQYF . TRBV25-1 TRBD1 TRBJ2-3
TGTGCCTGGGCCTCAACAGGGAACTATGGCTACACCTTC CAWASTGNYGYTF . TRBV30 . TRBJ1-2
TGTGCCAGCAGTCCTATCGGGGGGGACAGCCAAGAGACCCAGTACTTC CASSPIGGDSQETQYF . TRBV27 . TRBJ2-5
TGTGCCAGCAGTGAACAGGGTTTCAATGAGCAGTTCTTC CASSEQGFNEQFF . TRBV2 . TRBJ2-1
TGTGCCAGCAGTCTGACCCACGGGAACTCACCCCTCCACTTT CASSLTHGNSPLHF . TRBV6-1 . TRBJ1-6
TGTGCCAGGACGACAGCGACATCGACCGGAGTTGGGAATTCACCCCTCCACTTT CARTTATSTGVGNSPLHF once TRBV2 . TRBJ1-6
TGTGCCAGCAGCGGGACAGGGGGAGGGAATGAAAAACTGTTTTTT CASSGTGGGNEKLFF . TRBV9 TRBD1 TRBJ1-4